The 21 T cell receptor beta chains listed next were all sequenced from one sample in a study of cytomegalovirus exposure and HLA in healthy donors. PCR employed 60 Vbeta and 13 Jbeta primers. Sequencing was performed with immunoSEQ multiplex PCR; in TCRdb, only in-frame clones are kept and a portion is missing. This listing includes approximately 58,000 clones. Sequenced material: PBMCs. These receptors all stem from a woman aged 45-59 years in good health and CMV-seropositive.

This rearrangement joins TRBV29-1 to TRBJ2-1; the D gene is possibly TRBD2 (5 bases). Germline CDR1 and CDR2: SQVTM and ANQGSEA. The ends were cut back, 6 bases at V and 3 bases at J, with 9 bases in the middle. The CDR3 is 12 amino acids. This CDR3 reads CSVGVGYNEQFF. DNA for the CDR3: TGCAGCGTCGGGGTGGGCTACAATGAGCAGTTCTTC.

The rearrangement uses TRBV18 and TRBJ1-1, with D uncertain. This CDR3 is 12 amino acids long. Germline V gene lookup returns CDR1 KGHSH and CDR2 LQKENI. The V and J ends lost 2 bases and 5 bases respectively, with 6 bases between them. DNA for the CDR3: TGTGCCAGCTCACCAGACGGGACTGAAGCTTTCTTT. Its protein is CASSPDGTEAFF.

The chain links TRBV7-9 to TRBJ1-2; D gene ambiguous. The V and J ends lost 5 bases and 4 bases respectively, with 20 bases between them. The V gene's germline CDR1 is SEHNR and CDR2 FQNEAQ (reference sequence). CDR3 length: 16 residues. The CDR3 sequence is CASSPLASGALYGYTF. In DNA form, the CDR3 reads TGTGCCAGCAGCCCCCTTGCCAGCGGCGCCCTCTATGGCTACACCTTC.

The J gene is TRBJ1-1, the V gene TRBV7-2; a possible D gene is TRBD1 (5 bases). V was pared by 1 base and J by 3 bases, with 9 bases between. Germline CDR1 is SGHTA and CDR2 is FQGNSA. The CDR3 extends over 14 amino acids. This CDR3 reads CASSLGPRDTEAFF. CDR3 sequence (DNA): TGTGCCAGCAGCTTAGGACCCAGGGACACTGAAGCTTTCTTT.

This chain joins TRBV6-1 and TRBJ1-4; 9 bases agree with TRBD1. J gave up 5 bases and V 7 bases, and 8 bases lay outside the gene matches. The CDR3 length is 15 residues. Germline V lookup: CDR1 MNHNS, CDR2 SASEGT. The CDR3 DNA follows: TGTGCCAGCAATCTAATCGGACAGGGGAATGAAAAACTGTTTTTT. This sequence encodes CASNLIGQGNEKLFF.

The chain recombines TRBV9 with TRBJ2-1; TRBD2 matches at 9 bases. CDR1 is SGDLS and CDR2 is YYNGEE in the germline V gene. The CDR3 sequence is 17 residues long. The junction had 11 bases not matched to a gene; V was cut back by 4 bases and J by 3 bases. The CDR3 DNA sequence: TGTGCCAGCAGCCTCCTACAAGGGCGGGGGGGCTACAATGAGCAGTTCTTC. Amino acid sequence: CASSLLQGRGGYNEQFF. The complete variable domain, with remaining parts taken from reference TRBV9 and TRBJ2-1, reads DSGVTQTPKHLITATGQRVTLRCSPRSGDLSVYWYQQSLDQGLQFLIQYYNGEERAKGNILERFSAQQFPDLHSELNLSSLELGDSALYFCASSLLQGRGGYNEQFFGPGTRLTVL.

The chain uses TRBV1 and TRBJ2-4; the table's D call TRBD2 went unverified against the DNA. TRBV1 is annotated as a pseudogene. This CDR3 comprises 18 residues. This CDR3 is CTSSQLRRTSEAKNIQYF. As DNA, the CDR3 is TGCACCAGCAGCCAACTTAGGCGGACTAGCGAAGCCAAAAACATTCAGTACTTC.

As to this clone: The germline gene is not matched at one end of the junction; a read error may be the cause. This chain uses TRBV18 with TRBJ2-2, with 12 bases lining up with TRBD2. The CDR3 contains 15 residues. Germline V gives CDR1 KGHSH, CDR2 LQKENI. The CDR3 DNA is TGTGCCAACTCACTGACTAGCGGGAGTTCCGGGGAGCTGTTTTTT. Translating it yields CANSLTSGSSGELFF.

The CDR3 reads CASSARLTGGFYGYTF. The CDR3 DNA sequence: TGTGCCAGCAGTGCACGTTTGACAGGGGGCTTCTATGGCTACACCTTC. The chain is built from TRBV28 and TRBJ1-2; TRBD1 aligns across 10 bases. The CDR3 consists of 16 residues. V lost 5 bases to trimming and J lost 4 bases; unmatched junction nucleotides: 10. Germline lookup yields CDR1 MDHEN and CDR2 SYDVKM.

J is TRBJ2-2 and V is TRBV5-1; D unclear. CDR3 length: 12 amino acids. The V end was cut by 5 bases, the J end by 6 bases, with 8 bases between. CDR1 SGHRS and CDR2 YFSETQ come from the germline V gene. For the CDR3, the DNA is TGCGCCAGCAGTCCAGCGTCCGGGGAGCTGTTTTTT. Translation: CASSPASGELFF.

The genes are TRBV30 and TRBJ2-1; 13 bases are shared with TRBD2. This CDR3 comprises 16 residues. The V segment lost 5 bases and the J segment 7 bases; nucleotides outside the gene matches: 11. Germline V gene sequence: CDR1 GTSNPN, CDR2 SVGIG (reference sequence). The CDR3 DNA reads TGTGCCTGGGTCAATCCCGGGACTAGCGGGGCAAATGAGCAGTTCTTC. This encodes CAWVNPGTSGANEQFF.

The chain employs TRBV5-5 and TRBJ2-7, with TRBD1 matching over 8 bases. With 4 bases clipped from V and 4 bases from J, the junction kept 13 bases outside the gene matches. The CDR3 runs to 16 residues. Germline V CDR1 and CDR2: SGHKS, YYEKEE (reference sequence). CDR3 DNA: TGTGCCAGCAGCCAGAGCCTCCAGGGGGCGCGGTACGAGCAGTACTTC. Translating it yields CASSQSLQGARYEQYF.

The chain uses TRBV29-1 and TRBJ2-7, with a tentative D call TRBD2 (5 bases). The germline V gene encodes CDR1 SQVTM and CDR2 ANQGSEA. Trimming shortened V by 4 bases and J by 1 base, and 8 bases separated the two germline ends. This CDR3 has 12 residues. CDR3 residues: CSVAGNSYEQYF. The CDR3 DNA reads as TGCAGCGTTGCCGGGAATTCCTACGAGCAGTACTTC.

The chain combines TRBV19 with TRBJ1-1, with TRBD1 identical over 10 bases. Germline V lookup: CDR1 LNHDA, CDR2 SQIVND (reference sequence). The CDR3 runs to 15 residues. J lost 4 bases, V lost 6 bases, and 8 bases had no gene match. The CDR3: CASRTGGTGATEAFF. The DNA of the CDR3 is TGTGCCAGTAGGACCGGTGGGACAGGGGCCACTGAAGCTTTCTTT.

This CDR3 is CASSQESGSGMFDEQFF. CDR3 coding DNA: TGCGCCAGCAGCCAAGAAAGTGGTAGCGGGATGTTCGATGAGCAGTTCTTC. The V gene is TRBV4-3, the J gene TRBJ2-1; 8 positions agree with TRBD2. CDR1 is LGHNA, CDR2 YSLEER, per germline. The CDR3 extends over 17 amino acids. Losses at the gene ends were 0 bases for V and 8 bases for J; bases not matched to a gene: 12.

The chain recombines TRBV13 with TRBJ1-1, with a possible D match to TRBD1 (5 bases). Trimming pared 5 bases from V and 5 bases from J, leaving 15 bases between. The CDR3 contains 14 residues. Germline CDR1 is PRHDT and CDR2 is FYEKMQ (reference sequence). This CDR3 reads CASSLLGGLTEAFF. The DNA for the CDR3 is TGTGCCAGCAGCCTACTTGGGGGGTTGACTGAAGCTTTCTTT. Complete variable domain (other parts from reference TRBV13 and TRBJ1-1): AAGVIQSPRHLIKEKRETATLKCYPIPRHDTVYWYQQGPGQDPQFLISFYEKMQSDKGSIPDRFSAQQFSDYHSELNMSSLELGDSALYFCASSLLGGLTEAFFGQGTRLTVV.

V is TRBV9 and J is TRBJ2-3; tentative D call: TRBD2 (6 bases). The germline V gene encodes CDR1 SGDLS and CDR2 YYNGEE. The CDR3 totals 19 residues. V was shortened by 2 bases and J by 11 bases, with 33 bases between the two germline ends. CDR3 loop: CASSVAPSLSSAPPRRQYF. The CDR3 DNA reads TGTGCCAGCAGCGTGGCCCCCTCCCTTTCTAGCGCTCCCCCCCGGAGGCAGTATTTT.

V is TRBV30 and J is TRBJ1-6; unclear D gene. The germline V gene has CDR1 GTSNPN and CDR2 SVGIG (reference sequence). The V and J ends lost 0 bases and 10 bases respectively, with 13 bases between them. The CDR3 contains 14 residues. The DNA of the CDR3 is TGTGCCTGGAGTGTACTAGGGAAGAGCTCACCCCTCCACTTT. Its translation is CAWSVLGKSSPLHF.

The V and J genes are TRBV11-2 and TRBJ2-7, with 7 bases matching TRBD1. This CDR3 contains 16 residues. Germline values: CDR1 SGHAT, CDR2 FQNNGV. V was pared by 5 bases and J by 3 bases, with 13 bases of the junction left unmatched. CDR3 sequence reads: CASSHDRETGRYEQYF. DNA of the CDR3: TGTGCCAGCAGCCATGACCGTGAGACAGGGCGCTACGAGCAGTACTTC. Together with reference TRBV11-2 and TRBJ2-7, the CDR3 gives the full variable domain: EAGVAQSPRYKIIEKRQSVAFWCNPISGHATLYWYQQILGQGPKLLIQFQNNGVVDDSQLPKDRFSAERLKGVDSTLKIQPAKLEDSAVYLCASSHDRETGRYEQYFGPGTRLTVT.

The chain links TRBV4-1 to TRBJ2-1, with a tentative D call TRBD1 (5 bases). The CDR3 has 15 amino acids. The V gene lost 4 bases and the J gene lost 7 bases, with 17 bases spanning the gap. Per the germline V gene, CDR1 is MGHRA and CDR2 is YSYEKL. CDR3 nucleotides: TGCGCCAGCAGCCTAGAGGCTACAGGAGCAAATGAGCAGTTCTTC. It encodes CASSLEATGANEQFF.

The J gene is TRBJ2-5, the V gene TRBV6-5; 9 bases line up with TRBD1. The J call may be mistaken, given a closer DNA end match to TRBJ2-7. Germline V gene lookup returns CDR1 MNHEY and CDR2 SVGAGI. The CDR3 runs 15 residues. This CDR3 reads CASSNVGTGSDEQYF. The CDR3 DNA is TGTGCCAGCAGCAACGTGGGGACAGGGAGCGACGAGCAGTACTTC.